Shown below are 14 T cell receptor beta chains from a single sample sequenced in a study of cytomegalovirus exposure and HLA in healthy donors. It was with 60 Vbeta and 13 Jbeta primers that the PCR ran. Only in-frame clones appear in the TCRdb table, and some are missing; sequencing was by immunoSEQ multiplex PCR. The table shows 160,000 or so clones, with around 72% occurring only once. The sample taken for sequencing was PBMCs. Every receptor here comes from a woman aged 40 to 50 in good health and CMV-seropositive.

This clone was seen a single time. The chain recombines TRBV19 with TRBJ1-5, with D tentatively TRBD1 (6 bases). This CDR3 is 15 amino acids long. CDR1 and CDR2 (germline): LNHDA, SQIVND (reference sequence). Between the trimmed V and J ends, which lost 10 bases and 9 bases, there was a span of 25 bases. Written as DNA, the CDR3 is TGTGCCATTAGGGGGGCGAAGGGAGCGACTCGGCCCCAGCATTTT. Its protein is CAIRGAKGATRPQHF.

This clone has a handful of counts. This rearrangement joins TRBV30 to TRBJ1-5, with unresolved D. The CDR3 runs to 13 residues. Per germline, CDR1 GTSNPN and CDR2 SVGIG (reference sequence). V lost 2 bases and J lost 5, with 10 bases in between. CDR3 sequence reads: CAWSHGPHQPQHF. The CDR3 nucleotides read TGTGCCTGGAGTCATGGGCCTCATCAGCCCCAGCATTTT.

The chain uses TRBV9 and TRBJ2-5; perhaps TRBD2 as D (6 bases). The CDR3 has 13 amino acids. Germline values: CDR1 SGDLS, CDR2 YYNGEE. Deletions cut 0 bases from V and 9 bases from J, with 12 bases between. The CDR3 DNA sequence: TGTGCCAGCAGCGTAGCACAAGGGACTCCCCAGTACTTC. This gives the protein CASSVAQGTPQYF. Full variable domain (rest looked up from reference TRBV9 and TRBJ2-5): DSGVTQTPKHLITATGQRVTLRCSPRSGDLSVYWYQQSLDQGLQFLIQYYNGEERAKGNILERFSAQQFPDLHSELNLSSLELGDSALYFCASSVAQGTPQYFGPGTRLLVL.

Turning to this clone: One end of the junction is discordant with germline, which a read error may explain. This sequence joins TRBV7-7 and TRBJ2-1; D not resolved. From germline, CDR1 is SSHAT and CDR2 FNYEAQ (reference sequence). There are 12 residues in the CDR3. CDR3 sequence reads: CASSLDSGEQFF. Here the CDR3 DNA reads TGTGCTAGCAGCTTAGACTCGGGTGAGCAGTTCTTC.

V and J are TRBV28 and TRBJ1-4; tentative D call: TRBD1 (6 bases). The CDR3 length is 19 residues. The germline V gene has CDR1 MDHEN and CDR2 SYDVKM. The V end lost 4 bases, the J end lost 5 bases, and 26 bases lay between the germline ends. The CDR3 DNA follows: TGTGCCAGCAGTTCGCCTTTGGGGGCCAGGGATTCGGGGAATGAAAAACTGTTTTTT. It codes for CASSSPLGARDSGNEKLFF.

The CDR3 protein is CASSDTLTGERGGYTF. The CDR3 DNA follows: TGTGCCAGTAGCGATACCCTAACAGGGGAAAGAGGTGGCTACACCTTC. The chain has TRBV19 and TRBJ1-2; 7 bases line up with TRBD1. V was clipped by 6 bases and J by 7 bases; unmatched bases: 17. The germline V gene has CDR1 LNHDA and CDR2 SQIVND (reference sequence). The CDR3 totals 16 residues.

This clone was counted a single time. The gene calls are TRBV10-3 and TRBJ1-1, with D tentatively TRBD1 (5 bases). The ends were cut back, 2 bases at V and 8 bases at J, with 21 bases in the middle. CDR1 and CDR2 from the germline V gene are ENHRY and SYGVKD. The CDR3 covers 16 residues. The CDR3 sequence is CAISEPLTFSTVEAFF. CDR3 coding DNA: TGTGCCATCAGTGAGCCCTTAACCTTTTCGACAGTCGAAGCTTTCTTT.

This chain joins TRBV5-6 and TRBJ1-5, with D uncertain. The germline CDR1 and CDR2 sequences are SGHDT and YYEEEE. This CDR3 is built from 13 residues. Trimming cost V 2 bases and J 6 bases, with 9 bases left between them. CDR3 residues: CASSFDGSQPQHF. CDR3 bases: TGTGCCAGCAGCTTCGATGGCTCTCAGCCCCAGCATTTT.

The gene calls are TRBV15 and TRBJ1-3; D gene unclear. Between the trimmed V and J ends, which lost 0 bases and 0 bases, there was a span of 6 bases. The length of the CDR3 is 15 residues. Germline lookup yields CDR1 LNHNV and CDR2 YYDKDF (reference sequence). The CDR3 protein is CATSRDRLSGNTIYF. The CDR3 bases are TGTGCCACCAGCAGAGACAGACTCTCTGGAAACACCATATATTTT.

This chain uses TRBV28 with TRBJ1-3, with D unclear. Germline V CDR1 and CDR2: MDHEN, SYDVKM. Deletions cut 1 base from V and 8 bases from J, with 15 bases between. This CDR3 comprises 15 residues. The CDR3 DNA follows: TGTGCCAGCAGTTTATCTACGCCGGTGCCGGACACCATATATTTT. This translates into CASSLSTPVPDTIYF. The variable domain in full, with the rest retrieved from reference TRBV28 and TRBJ1-3, is DVKVTQSSRYLVKRTGEKVFLECVQDMDHENMFWYRQDPGLGLRLIYFSYDVKMKEKGDIPEGYSVSREKKERFSLILESASTNQTSMYLCASSLSTPVPDTIYFGEGSWLTVV.

Note on this clone: The identical CDR3 is also encoded by other nucleotide sequences in the sample. CDR3 nucleotide sequence: TGTGCCAGCAGCTGGACGGGGGGCGTAACTGGAGATACGCAGTATTTT. Translation gives CASSWTGGVTGDTQYF. The chain combines TRBV7-6 with TRBJ2-3, with D maybe TRBD2 (7 bases). The CDR3 has 16 amino acids. The germline CDR1 and CDR2 sequences are SGHVS and FNYEAQ. Trimming stripped 4 bases from V and 5 bases from J, with 19 bases between.

The count of this clone is one. The CDR3 reads CASSPAVGQPQHF. The CDR3 DNA is TGTGCCAGCTCGCCCGCGGTAGGTCAGCCCCAGCATTTT. V and J are TRBV18 and TRBJ1-5, with D unclear. The CDR3 covers 13 residues. Germline V gene lookup returns CDR1 KGHSH and CDR2 LQKENI. The germline V and J ends were trimmed by 6 bases and 6 bases, with 12 bases remaining between them.

This clone appeared a few times. The chain carries TRBV19 and TRBJ1-1, with 9 nucleotides matching TRBD1. The V gene's germline CDR1 is LNHDA and CDR2 SQIVND (reference sequence). Unmatched junction bases numbered 16, after V lost 2 bases and J lost 0 bases. CDR3 size: 20 residues. The CDR3 coding sequence is TGTGCCAGTAGTATATTGTCCCCGGGACAGGGACGTTGGATGAACACTGAAGCTTTCTTT. Protein sequence: CASSILSPGQGRWMNTEAFF.

The CDR3 sequence: CASSPPTGSGTEAFF. CDR3 in DNA: TGTGCCAGCAGCCCCCCGACAGGGTCGGGTACTGAAGCTTTCTTT. The chain employs TRBV4-2 and TRBJ1-1; 7 nucleotides align to TRBD1. CDR1 is LGHNA, CDR2 YNFKEQ, per germline. The J segment lost 5 bases and the V segment lost 4 bases, leaving 10 bases of the junction unmatched. This CDR3 spans 15 amino acids.